The 18 T cell receptor beta chains given below trace back to one sample, sequenced in a study of CD8+CD57+ T cells in acquired aplastic anemia. Researchers used genomic DNA as the template to profile TCR beta VDJ and CDR3. Via MiXCR, TCRdb re-called the reads, giving one row per CDR3 protein. The sample shows 200,000 to 250,000 distinct CDR3 sequences, approximately 35% of them seen only once. The sequencing input was sorted CD4+, CD8+, or CD8+CD57+ T cells (not recorded which) from PBMCs. The receptors derive from a human donor in good health, serving as a control.

This chain connects TRBV27 to TRBJ2-3; TRBD1 agrees at 9 bases. Germline V gene sequence: CDR1 MNHEY, CDR2 SMNVEV (reference sequence). The CDR3 is made up of 15 amino acids. Unmatched junction bases numbered 6, after V lost 1 base and J lost 7 bases. The CDR3 protein is CASSLWDRVGNTQYF. Written as DNA, the CDR3 is TGTGCCAGCAGTTTATGGGACAGGGTGGGAAATACGCAGTATTTT.

The rearrangement links TRBV19 to TRBJ2-6, with a possible D match to TRBD1 (6 bases). V was shortened by 7 bases and J by 0 bases, with 16 bases between the two germline ends. The CDR3 sequence is 17 residues long. The germline V gene encodes CDR1 LNHDA and CDR2 SQIVND (reference sequence). CDR3 amino acids: CASTRQVFDSGANVLTF. DNA for the CDR3: TGTGCCAGTACAAGACAGGTTTTTGACTCTGGGGCCAACGTCCTGACTTTC.

This clonotype came up many times. The CDR3 protein is CASSFTRTEAFF. Written as DNA, the CDR3 is TGTGCCAGCAGCTTTACCCGCACTGAAGCTTTCTTT. The chain carries TRBV7-2 and TRBJ1-1; D is uncertain. This CDR3 region has 12 residues. Germline V gives CDR1 SGHTA, CDR2 FQGNSA. Trimming removed 3 bases at V and 4 bases at J, with 6 bases between.

V and J are TRBV10-1 and TRBJ1-2; D is perhaps TRBD1 (6 bases). CDR1 is WNHNN and CDR2 is SYGVQD in the germline V gene (reference sequence). The CDR3 totals 17 residues. Trimming cost V 2 bases and J 0 bases, with 16 bases left between them. CDR3 sequence: CASSETRGGLPNYGYTF. The CDR3 DNA sequence: TGCGCCAGCAGTGAGACGCGGGGGGGGCTACCTAACTATGGCTACACCTTC.

This clonotype was seen only once. The CDR3 does not close with the conserved phenylalanine or tryptophan, likely indicating a read error. The rearrangement links TRBV25-1 to TRBJ2-7; TRBD1 might be the D (7 bases). Germline V lookup: CDR1 MGHDK, CDR2 SYGVNS. CDR3 length equals 16 residues. Written as DNA, the CDR3 is TGCGCCAGCAGCTTCCCTCGGACAGGAGGGGCCGACGAGCAGTACCTC. Its protein is CASSFPRTGGADEQYL.

The table lists this clonotype with a few counts. The chain couples TRBV11-1 to TRBJ2-3; 8 bases are shared with TRBD2. This CDR3 spans 15 amino acids. The trim removed 5 bases at V and 1 base at J, leaving 5 bases unmatched. The germline V gene encodes CDR1 SGHAT and CDR2 FQDESV (reference sequence). Here the CDR3 DNA reads TGTGCCAGCAGCCCCCGCGGGGGGCGCACAGATACGCAGTATTTT. Protein: CASSPRGGRTDTQYF.

A word on this clonotype: Being one base from a much bigger clone, this may be a read error. This chain links TRBV3-1 with TRBJ2-7, with 8 positions matching TRBD1. Germline V gene sequence: CDR1 LGHDT, CDR2 YNNKEL (reference sequence). Trimming took 2 bases from V and 6 from J; bases not matched to a gene: 6. The CDR3 has 14 residues. The CDR3 nucleotides read TGTGCCAGCAGCCAAATCGGACAGGGCCGCGAGCAGTACTTC. Translating it yields CASSQIGQGREQYF.

This chain uses TRBV19 with TRBJ2-7; 8 bases are shared with TRBD1. The trim removed 1 base at V and 3 bases at J, leaving 2 bases unmatched. This CDR3 spans 14 amino acids. Germline loops: CDR1 LNHDA, CDR2 SQIVND (reference sequence). The CDR3 loop reads CASSIGQGIYEQYF. The CDR3, as DNA: TGTGCCAGTAGTATAGGACAGGGGATCTACGAGCAGTACTTC.

This clonotype was counted at least ten times. V and J are TRBV10-3 and TRBJ2-7; 10 bases map to TRBD2. CDR3 length equals 15 residues. Trimming cost V 8 bases and J 6 bases; bases outside gene matches: 13. The germline V gene has CDR1 ENHRY and CDR2 SYGVKD. The CDR3 nucleotides read TGTGCCATCGAGAGCGGGAGGGCCCTCTTAGGCGAGCAGTACTTC. Protein: CAIESGRALLGEQYF.

This clonotype has just a few counts. The chain is built from TRBV11-2 and TRBJ2-1; 8 bases fit TRBD1. The CDR3 is 15 residues long. Germline V CDR1 and CDR2: SGHAT, FQNNGV. V was clipped by 3 bases and J by 2 bases; unmatched bases: 3. The CDR3 DNA sequence: TGTGCCAGCAGCTTTCAGGGGGCCGCCTACAATGAGCAGTTCTTC. Its translation is CASSFQGAAYNEQFF.

Remarks on this clonotype: A much larger clonotype is one base distant, so this may be a read error. The chain couples TRBV6-1 to TRBJ2-1, with 8 bases matching TRBD2. Germline values: CDR1 MNHNS, CDR2 SASEGT. This CDR3 contains 13 residues. V shed 6 bases and J 9 bases; nucleotides not matched to a gene: 7. CDR3 protein: CASRKWTSSEQFF. CDR3 nucleotide sequence: TGTGCCAGCAGAAAATGGACTAGCAGTGAGCAGTTCTTC.

The V gene is TRBV15, the J gene TRBJ2-7; 9 positions agree with TRBD1. This CDR3 contains 15 residues. Germline CDR1 and CDR2: LNHNV and YYDKDF (reference sequence). V shed 1 base and J 1 base; nucleotides not matched to a gene: 2. CDR3 bases: TGTGCCACCAGCAGAGGGACAGGGGTATCCTACGAGCAGTACGTC. Translation gives CATSRGTGVSYEQYV.

J is TRBJ1-1 and V is TRBV5-1; possibly TRBD1 for D (6 bases). Trimming shortened V by 0 bases and J by 1 base, and 13 bases separated the two germline ends. CDR3 size: 16 residues. CDR1 and CDR2 from the germline V gene are SGHRS and YFSETQ. The CDR3, as DNA: TGCGCCAGCAGCTTGGAGGACAGCCTAGGGAACACTGAAGCTTTCTTT. Translated: CASSLEDSLGNTEAFF.

This clonotype was counted ten times or more. The chain links TRBV2 to TRBJ1-1; tentative D call: TRBD1 (5 bases). The V gene lost 6 bases and the J gene lost 3 bases, with 14 bases spanning the gap. Germline CDR1 SNHLY, CDR2 FYNNEI. CDR3 length equals 14 residues. The CDR3: CASSTIRGDTEAFF. The CDR3, as DNA: TGTGCCAGCAGCACCATTCGGGGGGACACTGAAGCTTTCTTT.

This clonotype was counted at least ten times. The chain links TRBV2 to TRBJ1-2; D is unclear. Between the trimmed V and J ends, which lost 5 bases and 3 bases, there was a span of 10 bases. The CDR3 totals 13 residues. From germline, CDR1 is SNHLY and CDR2 FYNNEI. The CDR3 coding sequence is TGTGCCAGCAGTCTAATTGGGGACTATGGCTACACCTTC. This codes for CASSLIGDYGYTF.

The chain carries TRBV2 and TRBJ1-5; no reliable D call. The CDR3 is 14 amino acids. Deletions cut 6 bases from V and 2 bases from J, with 11 bases between. CDR1 SNHLY and CDR2 FYNNEI come from the germline V gene. DNA for the CDR3: TGTGCCAGCAGCGATGACGGCTGCAATCAGCCCCAGCATTTT. Residues: CASSDDGCNQPQHF.

The chain has TRBV3-1 and TRBJ2-3; D is uncertain. The CDR3 contains 12 residues. V gave up 2 bases and J gave up 3 bases, with 3 bases separating them. Germline CDR1 and CDR2: LGHDT and YNNKEL (reference sequence). The CDR3 bases are TGTGCCAGCAGCCAACTGACAGATACGCAGTATTTT. Its protein product is CASSQLTDTQYF.

This clonotype was picked up many times. This chain joins TRBV29-1 and TRBJ1-1; a possible D gene is TRBD1 (6 bases). The V gene lost 4 bases and the J gene lost 0 bases, with 15 bases spanning the gap. The CDR3 runs 15 residues. Germline values: CDR1 SQVTM, CDR2 ANQGSEA. CDR3: CSVGWAGDMNTEAFF. The CDR3 DNA follows: TGCAGCGTTGGGTGGGCAGGGGACATGAACACTGAAGCTTTCTTT.